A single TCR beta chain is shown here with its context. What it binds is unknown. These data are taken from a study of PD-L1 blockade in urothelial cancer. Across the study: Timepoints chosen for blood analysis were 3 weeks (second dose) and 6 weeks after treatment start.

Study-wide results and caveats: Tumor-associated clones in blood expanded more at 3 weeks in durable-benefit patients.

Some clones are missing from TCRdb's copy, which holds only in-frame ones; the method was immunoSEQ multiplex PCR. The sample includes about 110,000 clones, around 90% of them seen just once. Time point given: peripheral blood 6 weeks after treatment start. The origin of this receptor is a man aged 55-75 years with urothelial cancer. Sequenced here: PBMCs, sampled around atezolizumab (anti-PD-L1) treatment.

The CDR3 sequence is CASSQVGGTNEQFF. In nucleotides, the CDR3 is TGTGCCAGCAGCCAAGTCGGCGGTACCAATGAGCAGTTCTTC. The chain combines TRBV4-2 with TRBJ2-1; D is ambiguous. The germline gives CDR1 LGHNA, CDR2 YNFKEQ. This CDR3 region has 14 residues. With 1 base removed from V and 6 bases from J, the gap between germline ends came to 10 bases.